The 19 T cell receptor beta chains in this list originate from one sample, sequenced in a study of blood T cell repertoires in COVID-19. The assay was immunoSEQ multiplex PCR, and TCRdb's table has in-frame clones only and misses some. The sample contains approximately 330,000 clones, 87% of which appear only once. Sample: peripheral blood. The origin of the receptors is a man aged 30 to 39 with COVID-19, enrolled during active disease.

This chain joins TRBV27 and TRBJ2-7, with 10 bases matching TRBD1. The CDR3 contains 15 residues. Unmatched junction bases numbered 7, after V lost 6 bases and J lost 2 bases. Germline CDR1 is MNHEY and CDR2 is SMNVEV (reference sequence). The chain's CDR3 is CASSHYGTGAYEQYF. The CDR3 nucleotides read TGTGCCAGCAGCCATTACGGGACAGGGGCCTACGAGCAGTACTTC.

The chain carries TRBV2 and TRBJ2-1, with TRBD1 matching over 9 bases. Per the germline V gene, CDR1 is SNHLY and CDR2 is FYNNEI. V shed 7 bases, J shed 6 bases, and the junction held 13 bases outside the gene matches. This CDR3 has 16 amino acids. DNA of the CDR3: TGTGCCAGCATGGGGGGGACAGGGTCCCACGTCAATGAGCAGTTCTTC. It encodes CASMGGTGSHVNEQFF.

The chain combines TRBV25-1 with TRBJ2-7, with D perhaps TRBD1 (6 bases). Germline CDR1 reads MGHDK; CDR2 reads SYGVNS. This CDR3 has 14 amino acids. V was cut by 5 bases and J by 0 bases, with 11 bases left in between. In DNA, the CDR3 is TGTGCCAGCAGTTACAGGGCGGGCTCCTACGAGCAGTACTTC. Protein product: CASSYRAGSYEQYF.

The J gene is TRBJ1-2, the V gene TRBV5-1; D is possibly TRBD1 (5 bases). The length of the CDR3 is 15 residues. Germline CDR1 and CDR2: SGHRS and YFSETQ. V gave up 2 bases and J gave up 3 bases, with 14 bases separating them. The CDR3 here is CASSFSGGSDYGYTF. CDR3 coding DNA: TGCGCCAGCAGCTTTTCGGGGGGTTCGGACTATGGCTACACCTTC.

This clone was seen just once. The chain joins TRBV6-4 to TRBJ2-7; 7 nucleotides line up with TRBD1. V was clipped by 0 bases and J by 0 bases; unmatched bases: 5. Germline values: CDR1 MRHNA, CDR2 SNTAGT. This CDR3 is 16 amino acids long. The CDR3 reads CASSDSGTVSSYEQYF. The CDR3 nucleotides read TGTGCCAGCAGTGACTCGGGGACAGTGAGCTCCTACGAGCAGTACTTC.

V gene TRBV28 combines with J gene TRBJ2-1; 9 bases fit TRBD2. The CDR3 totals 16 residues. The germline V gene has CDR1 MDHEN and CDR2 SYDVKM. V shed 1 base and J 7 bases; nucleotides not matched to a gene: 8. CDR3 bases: TGTGCCAGCAGTTTATCTCTAGCGGGATCTCGGAATGAGCAGTTCTTC. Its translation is CASSLSLAGSRNEQFF.

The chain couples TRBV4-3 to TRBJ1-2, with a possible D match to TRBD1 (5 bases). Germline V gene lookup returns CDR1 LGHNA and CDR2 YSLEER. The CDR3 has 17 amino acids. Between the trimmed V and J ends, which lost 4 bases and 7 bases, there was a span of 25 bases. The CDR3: CASSLNGRDRDSAGYTF. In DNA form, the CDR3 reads TGCGCCAGCAGCCTCAACGGGAGGGACCGGGATTCGGCTGGCTACACCTTC.

This chain's CDR3 is CASSDLNSYEQYF. Here the CDR3 DNA reads TGTGCCAGCAGTGATCTAAACTCCTACGAGCAGTACTTC. The genes are TRBV25-1 and TRBJ2-7, with D hard to call. V dropped 3 bases and J dropped 0 bases, with 6 bases sitting between them. CDR1 and CDR2 from the germline V gene are MGHDK and SYGVNS. The CDR3 runs to 13 residues.

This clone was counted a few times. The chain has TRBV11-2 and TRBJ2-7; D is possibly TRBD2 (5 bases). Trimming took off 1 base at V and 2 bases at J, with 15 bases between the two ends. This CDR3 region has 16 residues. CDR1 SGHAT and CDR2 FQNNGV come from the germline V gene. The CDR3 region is CASSLAPSGIPYEQYF. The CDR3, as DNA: TGTGCCAGCAGCTTAGCTCCGTCCGGGATCCCCTACGAGCAGTACTTC.

CDR3 in amino acids: CASSVQGYTEAFF. The CDR3, as DNA: TGTGCCAGCAGCGTACAGGGGTACACTGAAGCTTTCTTT. The chain uses TRBV28 and TRBJ1-1; 7 bases align to TRBD1. Germline V lookup: CDR1 MDHEN, CDR2 SYDVKM. CDR3 length equals 13 residues. V was pared by 6 bases and J by 3 bases, with 4 bases of the junction left unmatched.

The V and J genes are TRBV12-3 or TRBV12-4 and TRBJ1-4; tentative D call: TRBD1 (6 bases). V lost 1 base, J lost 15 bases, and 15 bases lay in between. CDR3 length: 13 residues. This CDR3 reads CASSLGFTSGVFF. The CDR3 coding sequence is TGTGCCAGCAGTTTAGGGTTTACCTCAGGGGTGTTTTTT.

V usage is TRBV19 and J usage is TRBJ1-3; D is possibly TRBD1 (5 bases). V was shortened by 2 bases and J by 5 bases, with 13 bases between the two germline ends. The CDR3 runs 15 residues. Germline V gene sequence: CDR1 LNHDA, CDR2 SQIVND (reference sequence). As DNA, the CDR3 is TGTGCCAGTAGTATACAGGGCCTCTCAAGAAACACCATATATTTT. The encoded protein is CASSIQGLSRNTIYF.

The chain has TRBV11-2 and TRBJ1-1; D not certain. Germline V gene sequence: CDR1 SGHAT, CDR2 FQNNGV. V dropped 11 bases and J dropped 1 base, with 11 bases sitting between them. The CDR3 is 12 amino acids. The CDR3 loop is CACGGTNTEAFF. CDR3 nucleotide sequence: TGTGCCTGCGGCGGCACGAACACTGAAGCTTTCTTT.

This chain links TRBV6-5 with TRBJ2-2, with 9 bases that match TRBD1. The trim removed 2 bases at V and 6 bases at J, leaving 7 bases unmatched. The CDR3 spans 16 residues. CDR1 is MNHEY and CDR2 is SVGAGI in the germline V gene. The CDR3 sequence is CASSYGTGWDAGELFF. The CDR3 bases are TGTGCCAGCAGTTACGGGACAGGGTGGGACGCCGGGGAGCTGTTTTTT.

CDR3 in amino acids: CASSDSTGLAFF. The CDR3 DNA sequence: TGTGCCAGCAGTGACTCGACAGGGTTAGCTTTCTTT. This chain links TRBV6-4 with TRBJ1-1, with 7 nucleotides matching TRBD1. Per germline, CDR1 MRHNA and CDR2 SNTAGT. This CDR3 region has 12 residues. J gave up 10 bases and V 0 bases, and 2 bases lay outside the gene matches.

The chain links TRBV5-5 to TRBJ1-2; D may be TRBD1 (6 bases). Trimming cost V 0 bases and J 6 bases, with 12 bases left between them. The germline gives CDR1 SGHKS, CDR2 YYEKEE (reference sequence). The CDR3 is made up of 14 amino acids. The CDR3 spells CASSLDRAVHGYTF. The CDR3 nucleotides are TGTGCCAGCAGCTTGGACAGGGCTGTACATGGCTACACCTTC.

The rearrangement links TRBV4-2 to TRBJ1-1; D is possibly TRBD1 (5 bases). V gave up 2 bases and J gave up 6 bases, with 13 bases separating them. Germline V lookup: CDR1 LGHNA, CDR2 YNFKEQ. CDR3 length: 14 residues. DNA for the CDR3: TGTGCCAGCAGCCAAACAGGAAAAAGTGCTGAAGCTTTCTTT. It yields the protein CASSQTGKSAEAFF.

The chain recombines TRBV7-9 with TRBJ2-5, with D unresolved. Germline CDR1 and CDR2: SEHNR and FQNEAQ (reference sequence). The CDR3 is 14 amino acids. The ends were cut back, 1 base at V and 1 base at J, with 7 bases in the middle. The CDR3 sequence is CASSLERFQETQYF. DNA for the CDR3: TGTGCCAGCAGCTTAGAACGGTTCCAAGAGACCCAGTACTTC.

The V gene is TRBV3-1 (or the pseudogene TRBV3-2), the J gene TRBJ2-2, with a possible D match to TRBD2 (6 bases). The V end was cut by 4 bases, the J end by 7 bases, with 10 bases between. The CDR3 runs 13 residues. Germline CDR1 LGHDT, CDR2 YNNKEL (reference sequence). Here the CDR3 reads CASSLLGGGELFF. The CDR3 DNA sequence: TGTGCCAGCAGCCTGCTGGGGGGCGGGGAGCTGTTTTTT.